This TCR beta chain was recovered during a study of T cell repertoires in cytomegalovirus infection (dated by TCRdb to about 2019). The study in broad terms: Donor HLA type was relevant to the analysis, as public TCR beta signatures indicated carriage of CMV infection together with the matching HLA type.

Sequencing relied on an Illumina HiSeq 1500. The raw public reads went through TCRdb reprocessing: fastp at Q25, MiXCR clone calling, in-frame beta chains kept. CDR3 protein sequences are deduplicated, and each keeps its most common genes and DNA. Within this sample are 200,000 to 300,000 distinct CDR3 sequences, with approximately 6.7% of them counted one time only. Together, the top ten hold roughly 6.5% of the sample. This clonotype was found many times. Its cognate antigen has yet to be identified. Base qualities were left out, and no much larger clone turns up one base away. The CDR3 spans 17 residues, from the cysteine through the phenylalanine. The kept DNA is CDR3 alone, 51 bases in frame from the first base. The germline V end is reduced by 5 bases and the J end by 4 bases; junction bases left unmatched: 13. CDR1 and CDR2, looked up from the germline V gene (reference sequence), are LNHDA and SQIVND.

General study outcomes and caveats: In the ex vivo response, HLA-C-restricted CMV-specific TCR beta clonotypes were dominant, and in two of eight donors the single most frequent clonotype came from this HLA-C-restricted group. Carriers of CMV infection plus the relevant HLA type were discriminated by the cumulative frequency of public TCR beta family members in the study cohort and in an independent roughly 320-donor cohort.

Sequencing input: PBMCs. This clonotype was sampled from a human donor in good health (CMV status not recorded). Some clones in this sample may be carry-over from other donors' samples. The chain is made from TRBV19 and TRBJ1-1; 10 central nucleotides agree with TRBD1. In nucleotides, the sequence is TGTGCCAGTAGTGCCGGACAGGGGGTTGGGGCGAGCACTGAAGCTTTCTTT. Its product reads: CASSAGQGVGASTEAFF.